The text below deals with one T cell receptor beta chain. Its antigen is still unknown. This sample was taken from a study of T-cell reconstitution after alpha-beta-depleted transplantation in children. Preparation of the TCRbeta library used unique molecular identifiers. TCRdb reprocessed the PCR reads with MiXCR, giving one entry per CDR3 protein. Found here are hundreds of thousands of distinct CDR3 sequences, less than 9% of them singletons; the top ten hold 6.3%. General observations from the study: One year after transplant, T-cell counts and diversity came mostly from newly produced T cells. At around two months after transplant, the alpha-beta T cells were reportedly derived from several hundred expanded clones that came from non-depleted graft cells.

The sample in question was PBMCs, mostly from graft donor cells, obtained 180 days after TCRalphabeta/CD19-depleted stem cell transplant. The TCR was taken from a male patient between 5 and 17 years old who had a stem cell transplant for acute lymphoblastic leukemia, so the T cells may come from the graft donor.

The CDR3 sequence: CASSEVGWGGALNEQYF. CDR3 in DNA: TGTGCCAGCAGTGAAGTTGGGTGGGGCGGAGCCCTTAACGAGCAGTACTTC. The chain is built from TRBV6-1 and TRBJ2-7; TRBD1 might be the D (5 bases). Germline CDR1 reads MNHNS; CDR2 reads SASEGT. There are 17 residues in the CDR3. Trimming removed 1 base at V and 5 bases at J, with 21 bases between.